One sample yielded the 15 T cell receptor beta chains listed below, sequenced in a study of T cells in women clearing cervical HPV infection. Sequenced by immunoSEQ multiplex PCR; TCRdb stores in-frame clones only, minus some. The table lists tens of thousands of clones. The sequencing input was blood buffy coat. The receptors shown here come from a woman aged 18 to 75 with a cervical HPV16 infection that either progressed to CIN3+ or cleared (not recorded which).

Details on this clone: The read terminates 3 residues before the CDR3 end, so the remaining end is supplied by the germline J gene. V usage is TRBV4-2 and J usage is TRBJ2-5; 7 nucleotides align to TRBD1. Germline V gene data show CDR1 as LGHNA and CDR2 as YNFKEQ. J gave up 5 bases and V 0 bases, and 15 bases lay outside the gene matches. The CDR3 runs 18 residues. CDR3 sequence: CASSQDWRRTGVGETQYF. Incomplete CDR3 DNA: TGTGCCAGCAGCCAAGATTGGCGGCGAACAGGGGTGGGGGAGACC.

The CDR3 DNA, read in part, is TGTGCCAGCTCACGAAGCCAGGGATCCGAG. Its translation: CASSRSQGSE. The whole CDR3 reads CASSRSQGSEQYF. This chain connects TRBV18 to TRBJ2-7; D is possibly TRBD1 (5 bases). Read data end 3 residues before the CDR3 end; the end is taken from the germline J gene. Trimming took off 4 bases at V and 6 bases at J, with 13 bases between the two ends. The CDR3 has 13 residues. The germline V gene has CDR1 KGHSH and CDR2 LQKENI.

As to this clone: The read gets to within 3 residues of the CDR3 end, and the germline J gene fills in the rest. The chain employs TRBV5-1 and TRBJ2-5; TRBD1 matches 11 bases. Trimming cost V 3 bases and J 2 bases; bases outside gene matches: 3. Germline V gene lookup returns CDR1 SGHRS and CDR2 YFSETQ. CDR3 length: 15 residues. CDR3: CASSSGTGGQETQYF. The part of the CDR3 DNA that was read is TGCGCCAGCAGCTCCGGGACAGGGGGTCAAGAGACC.

Concerning this clone itself: The DNA ends 3 residues before the CDR3 does, and the rest of the CDR3 is filled in from the germline J gene. The rearrangement links TRBV19 to TRBJ2-7; 9 bases are shared with TRBD1. The trim removed 5 bases at V and 6 bases at J, leaving 8 bases unmatched. The CDR3 runs to 14 residues. Germline loops: CDR1 LNHDA, CDR2 SQIVND (reference sequence). The CDR3 DNA, read in part, is TGTGCCAGTAGTCACCGGGACAGGGTATTCGAG. It is translated as CASSHRDRVFE. The CDR3 in its entirety is CASSHRDRVFEQYF. The whole variable domain, remainder taken from reference TRBV19 and TRBJ2-7, is DGGITQSPKYLFRKEGQNVTLSCEQNLNHDAMYWYRQDPGQGLRLIYYSQIVNDFQKGDIAEGYSVSREKKESFPLTVTSAQKNPTAFYLCASSHRDRVFEQYFGPGTRLTVT.

Note on this clone: The sequence runs out 3 residues before the end of the CDR3; the remainder is reconstructed from the germline J gene. The chain carries TRBV6-2 or TRBV6-3 and TRBJ1-2; D gene unclear. V lost 2 bases and J 2 bases, leaving 9 bases between the germline ends. Germline V gene data show CDR1 as MNHEY and CDR2 as SVGEGT. CDR3 length: 14 amino acids. Here the CDR3 reads CASSYSPENYGYTF. The sequenced part of the CDR3 DNA is TGTGCCAGCAGTTACAGCCCTGAGAACTATGGC.

Note on this clone: From the germline J gene comes the end of the CDR3, since the read stops 3 residues before it. V is TRBV2 and J is TRBJ1-2; the match to TRBD1 covers 7 bases. The CDR3 runs to 14 residues. CDR1 is SNHLY, CDR2 FYNNEI, per germline. Trimming cost V 3 bases and J 4 bases; bases outside gene matches: 5. The CDR3 loop reads CASSEAGGSYGYTF. The sequenced CDR3 bases are TGTGCCAGCAGTGAGGCAGGGGGAAGCTATGGC. Looking up the rest from reference TRBV2 and TRBJ1-2 gives the full variable domain: EPEVTQTPSHQVTQMGQEVILRCVPISNHLYFYWYRQILGQKVEFLVSFYNNEISEKSEIFDDQFSVERPDGSNFTLKIRSTKLEDSAMYFCASSEAGGSYGYTFGSGTRLTVV.

As to this clone: The CDR3 goes on 3 residues after the read ends, and that part is filled in from the germline J gene. V is TRBV7-3 and J is TRBJ2-2, with 9 bases aligning to TRBD1. In germline, CDR1 is SGHTA, CDR2 FQGTGA. V trimming: 5 bases; J trimming: 4 bases; junction bases outside the gene matches: 5. The CDR3 contains 15 residues. The CDR3 loop reads CASSLPGQGTGELFF. The DNA read from the CDR3 is TGTGCCAGCAGCCTCCCGGGACAGGGCACCGGGGAG. Together with reference TRBV7-3 and TRBJ2-2, the CDR3 gives the full variable domain: GAGVSQTPSNKVTEKGKYVELRCDPISGHTALYWYRQSLGQGPEFLIYFQGTGAADDSGLPNDRFFAVRPEGSVSTLKIQRTERGDSAVYLCASSLPGQGTGELFFGEGSRLTVL.

Comments on this clone: The read is 3 residues too short to cover the CDR3 end, so that end is filled in from the germline J gene. V is TRBV20-1 and J is TRBJ2-3, with TRBD2 identical over 16 bases. There are 16 residues in the CDR3. In germline, CDR1 is DFQATT, CDR2 SNEGSKA (reference sequence). Trimming at V came to 5 bases and at J to 4 bases, leaving 6 bases not matched to a gene. The sequenced CDR3 bases are TGCAGTGCTTTACCGGGACTAGCGGGAGGGGCAGATACG. Translation: CSALPGLAGGADT. The entire CDR3 sequence reads CSALPGLAGGADTQYF.

Notes on this clone: Coverage ceases 3 residues before the CDR3 finishes, and the germline J gene fills in the end. The genes are TRBV2 and TRBJ1-1; the match to TRBD1 covers 8 bases. The CDR3 is 12 residues long. CDR1 is SNHLY and CDR2 is FYNNEI in the germline V gene. The CDR3 bases that were read are TGTGCCAGCAGTTTCGACAGGGGAGAG. This codes for CASSFDRGE. In full, the CDR3 is CASSFDRGEAFF.

Worth noting for this clone: The observed sequence ends 3 residues before the CDR3 terminus, with the missing tail filled in from the germline J gene. The chain combines TRBV6-2 or TRBV6-3 with TRBJ1-2; perhaps TRBD1 as D (5 bases). The germline V gene has CDR1 MNHEY and CDR2 SVGEGT. This CDR3 region has 13 residues. Trimming shortened V by 6 bases and J by 1 base, and 9 bases separated the two germline ends. The CDR3 region is CASRSDSNYGYTF. The CDR3 bases that were read are TGTGCCAGCAGGTCCGACAGTAACTATGGC.

This chain's CDR3 is CSAQSPRQGGKADTQYF. CDR3 bases read: TGCAGTGCTCAAAGCCCCCGACAGGGAGGAAAGGCAGATACG. The V call is TRBV20-1, the J call TRBJ2-3; D is possibly TRBD1 (7 bases). The CDR3 end is not reached by the read, which stops 3 residues before it; the germline J gene fills it in. The CDR3 has 17 residues. The ends were cut back, 5 bases at V and 4 bases at J, with 25 bases in the middle. CDR1 is DFQATT and CDR2 is SNEGSKA in the germline V gene (reference sequence).

Regarding this clone: The CDR3 extends 3 residues past the end of the read, so its final part is completed from the germline J gene. The chain couples TRBV6-4 to TRBJ2-1, with a weak D call TRBD2 (5 bases). Trimming took off 3 bases at V and 8 bases at J, with 14 bases between the two ends. The CDR3 covers 14 residues. The germline V gene encodes CDR1 MRHNA and CDR2 SNTAGT. The sequenced part of the CDR3 DNA is TGTGCCAGCAGTGAAAGCGGTGACGACGATGAG. Translating it yields CASSESGDDDE. The full CDR3 is CASSESGDDDEQFF.

With respect to this clone: The CDR3 goes on 3 residues after the read ends, and that part is filled in from the germline J gene. This chain uses TRBV14 with TRBJ2-3; tentatively, D is TRBD2 (6 bases). The CDR3 totals 13 residues. Germline V gives CDR1 SGHDN, CDR2 FVKESK. CDR3 bases read: TGTGCCAGCAGCCCCTTAGGCGGGGAGACG. As protein: CASSPLGGET. The full CDR3 protein reads CASSPLGGETQYF. Using reference TRBV14 and TRBJ2-3 for the parts outside the CDR3, the full variable domain is EAGVTQFPSHSVIEKGQTVTLRCDPISGHDNLYWYRRVMGKEIKFLLHFVKESKQDESGMPNNRFLAERTGGTYSTLKVQPAELEDSGVYFCASSPLGGETQYFGPGTRLTVL.

With respect to this clone: The read ends 3 residues before the CDR3 terminus; that terminus is restored from the germline J gene. This sequence joins TRBV5-1 and TRBJ1-2; 10 bases map to TRBD1. Per germline, CDR1 SGHRS and CDR2 YFSETQ. The CDR3 is 14 amino acids. CDR3 bases read: TGCGCCAGCCACCCTGGGACAGGGGTAAGAGGC. This translates into CASHPGTGVRG. The full CDR3 is CASHPGTGVRGYTF.

A word on this clone: The CDR3 end falls 3 residues outside the read, so it is completed with the germline J gene. The chain recombines TRBV5-1 with TRBJ2-1, with a tentative D call TRBD2 (6 bases). This CDR3 has 15 amino acids. Trimming removed 1 base from V and 7 bases from J, with 15 bases in between. Per germline, CDR1 SGHRS and CDR2 YFSETQ. The part of the CDR3 DNA that was read is TGCGCCAGCAGCTTGAGGGGCGGGGAGACGAATGAG. Its protein product is CASSLRGGETNE. In full, the CDR3 is CASSLRGGETNEQFF.